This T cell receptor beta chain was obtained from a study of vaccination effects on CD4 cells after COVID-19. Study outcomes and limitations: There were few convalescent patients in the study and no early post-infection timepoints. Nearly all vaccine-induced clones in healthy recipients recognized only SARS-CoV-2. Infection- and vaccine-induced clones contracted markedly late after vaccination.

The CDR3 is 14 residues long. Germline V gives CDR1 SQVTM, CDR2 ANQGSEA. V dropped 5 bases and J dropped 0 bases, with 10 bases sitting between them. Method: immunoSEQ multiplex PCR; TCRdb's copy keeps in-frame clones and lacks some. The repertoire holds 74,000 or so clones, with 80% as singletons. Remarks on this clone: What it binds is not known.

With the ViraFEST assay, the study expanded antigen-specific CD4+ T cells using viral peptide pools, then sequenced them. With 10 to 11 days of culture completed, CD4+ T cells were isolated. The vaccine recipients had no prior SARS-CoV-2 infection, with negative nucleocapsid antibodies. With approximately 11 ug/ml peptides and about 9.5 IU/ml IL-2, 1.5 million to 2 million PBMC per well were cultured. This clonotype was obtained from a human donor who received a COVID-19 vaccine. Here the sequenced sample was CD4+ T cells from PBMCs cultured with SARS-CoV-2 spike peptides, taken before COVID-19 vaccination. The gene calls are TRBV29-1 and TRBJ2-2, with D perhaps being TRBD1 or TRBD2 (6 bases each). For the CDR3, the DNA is TGCAGCGTTAGGGGGGCGGCGAACACCGGGGAGCTGTTTTTT. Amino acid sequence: CSVRGAANTGELFF.